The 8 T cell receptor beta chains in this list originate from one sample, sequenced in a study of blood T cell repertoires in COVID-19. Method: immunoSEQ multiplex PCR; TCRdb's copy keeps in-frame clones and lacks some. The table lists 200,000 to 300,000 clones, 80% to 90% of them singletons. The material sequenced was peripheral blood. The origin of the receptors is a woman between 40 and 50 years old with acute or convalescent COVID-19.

For the CDR3, the DNA is TGCGCCAGCAGTCAACCCCCCGGGGGGTCGGGGGCTTTCTTT. This translates into CASSQPPGGSGAFF. The chain couples TRBV23-1 to TRBJ1-1, with a tentative D call TRBD1 (5 bases). TRBV23-1 is an ORF, and what it does is uncertain. The CDR3 has 14 amino acids. V lost 2 bases and J lost 11, with 18 bases in between.

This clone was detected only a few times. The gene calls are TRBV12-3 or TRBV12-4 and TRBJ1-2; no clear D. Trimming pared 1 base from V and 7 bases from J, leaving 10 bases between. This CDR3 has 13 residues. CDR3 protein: CASSLGGLSGYTF. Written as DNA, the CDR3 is TGTGCCAGCAGTTTAGGCGGGCTTAGTGGCTACACCTTC.

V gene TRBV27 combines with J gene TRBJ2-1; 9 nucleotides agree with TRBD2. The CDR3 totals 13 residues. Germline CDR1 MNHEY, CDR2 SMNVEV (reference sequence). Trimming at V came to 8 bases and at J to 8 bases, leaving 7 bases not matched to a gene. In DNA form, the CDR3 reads TGTGCCAGCTCGGCTAGCGGGGTCCATGAGCAGTTCTTC. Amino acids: CASSASGVHEQFF.

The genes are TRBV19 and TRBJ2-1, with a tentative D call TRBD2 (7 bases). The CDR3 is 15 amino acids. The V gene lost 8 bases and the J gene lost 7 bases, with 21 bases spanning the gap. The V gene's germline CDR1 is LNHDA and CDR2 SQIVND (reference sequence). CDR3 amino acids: CASASGGGLRNEQFF. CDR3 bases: TGTGCCAGTGCCTCGGGGGGCGGGCTGAGGAATGAGCAGTTCTTC.

The CDR3 bases are TGTGCCAGCAGCCAAGAAGCCGGAGGGCAGAACACCATATATTTT. Amino acid sequence: CASSQEAGGQNTIYF. V is TRBV3-1 (or the pseudogene TRBV3-2) and J is TRBJ1-3; D remains unclear. V lost 0 bases to trimming and J lost 7 bases, with 13 bases between them. Germline CDR1 LGHDT, CDR2 YNNKEL (reference sequence). The CDR3 consists of 15 residues.

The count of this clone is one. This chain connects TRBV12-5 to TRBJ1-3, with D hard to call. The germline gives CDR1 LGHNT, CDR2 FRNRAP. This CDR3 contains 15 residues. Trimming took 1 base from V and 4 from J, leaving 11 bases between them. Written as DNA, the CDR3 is TGTGCTAGTGGTTTGGGACAAACCGCAGGAAACACCATATATTTT. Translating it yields CASGLGQTAGNTIYF.

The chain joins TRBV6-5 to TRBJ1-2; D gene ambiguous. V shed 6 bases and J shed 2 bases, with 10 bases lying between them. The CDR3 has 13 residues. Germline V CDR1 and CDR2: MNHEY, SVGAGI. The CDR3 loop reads CASSQEQNYGYTF. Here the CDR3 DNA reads TGTGCCAGCAGCCAAGAACAAAACTATGGCTACACCTTC.

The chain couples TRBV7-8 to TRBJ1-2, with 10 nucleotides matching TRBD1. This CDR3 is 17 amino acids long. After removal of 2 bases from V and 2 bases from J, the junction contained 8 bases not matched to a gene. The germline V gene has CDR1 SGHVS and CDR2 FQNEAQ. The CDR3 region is CASSLWTGGSKNYGYTF. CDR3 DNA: TGTGCCAGCAGCTTATGGACAGGGGGGTCCAAGAACTATGGCTACACCTTC.